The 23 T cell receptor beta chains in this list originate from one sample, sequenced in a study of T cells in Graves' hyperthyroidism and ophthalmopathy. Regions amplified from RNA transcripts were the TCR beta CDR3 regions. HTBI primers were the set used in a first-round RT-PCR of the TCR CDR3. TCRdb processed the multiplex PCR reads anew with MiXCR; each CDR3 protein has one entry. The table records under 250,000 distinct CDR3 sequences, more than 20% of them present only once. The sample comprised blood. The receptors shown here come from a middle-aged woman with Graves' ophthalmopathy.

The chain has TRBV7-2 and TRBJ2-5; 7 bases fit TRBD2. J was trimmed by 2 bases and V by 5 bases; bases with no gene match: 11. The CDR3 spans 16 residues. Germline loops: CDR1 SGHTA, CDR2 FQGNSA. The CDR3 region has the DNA TGTGCCAGCAGCCAGAGTTGGGCTAGCGGACAAGAGACCCAGTACTTC. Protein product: CASSQSWASGQETQYF.

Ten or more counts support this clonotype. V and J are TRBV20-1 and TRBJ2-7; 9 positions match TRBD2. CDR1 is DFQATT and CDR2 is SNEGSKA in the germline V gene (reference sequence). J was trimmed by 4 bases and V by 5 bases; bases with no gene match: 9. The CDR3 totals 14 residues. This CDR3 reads CSAEPGLAVYEQYF. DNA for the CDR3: TGCAGTGCTGAACCGGGACTAGCAGTTTACGAGCAGTACTTC.

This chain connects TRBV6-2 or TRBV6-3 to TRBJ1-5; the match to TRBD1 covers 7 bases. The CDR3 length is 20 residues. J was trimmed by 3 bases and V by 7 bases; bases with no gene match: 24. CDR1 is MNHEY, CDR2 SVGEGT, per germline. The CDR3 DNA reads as TGTGCCAGCAATAACCAGGGGGAAGGCGCGGTGGCCTACCCCAATCAGCCCCAGCATTTT. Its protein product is CASNNQGEGAVAYPNQPQHF.

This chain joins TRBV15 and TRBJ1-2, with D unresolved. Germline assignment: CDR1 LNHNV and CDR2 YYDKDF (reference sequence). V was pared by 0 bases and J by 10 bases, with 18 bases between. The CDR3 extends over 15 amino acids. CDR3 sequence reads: CATSRDKALGQIYTF. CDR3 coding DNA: TGTGCCACCAGCAGAGACAAGGCCTTAGGGCAGATCTACACCTTC.

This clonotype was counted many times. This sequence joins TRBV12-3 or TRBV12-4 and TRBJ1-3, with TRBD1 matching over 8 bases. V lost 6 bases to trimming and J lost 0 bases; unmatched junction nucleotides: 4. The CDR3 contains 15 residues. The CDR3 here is CASRPGQGSGNTIYF. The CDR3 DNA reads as TGTGCCAGCAGACCCGGACAGGGCTCTGGAAACACCATATATTTT.

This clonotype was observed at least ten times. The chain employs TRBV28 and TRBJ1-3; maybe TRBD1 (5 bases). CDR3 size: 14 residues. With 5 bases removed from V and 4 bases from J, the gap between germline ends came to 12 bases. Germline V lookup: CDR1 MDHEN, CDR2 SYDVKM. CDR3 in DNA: TGTGCCAGCAGTCAGGGCACGGAAGGAAACACCATATATTTT. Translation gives CASSQGTEGNTIYF.

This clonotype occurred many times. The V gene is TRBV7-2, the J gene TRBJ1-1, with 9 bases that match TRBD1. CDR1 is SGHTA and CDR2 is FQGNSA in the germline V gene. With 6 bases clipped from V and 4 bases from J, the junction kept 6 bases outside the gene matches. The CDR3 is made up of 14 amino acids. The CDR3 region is CASRPQQGATEAFF. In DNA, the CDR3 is TGTGCCAGCAGGCCTCAACAGGGGGCCACTGAAGCTTTCTTT.

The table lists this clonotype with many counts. CDR3 amino acids: CSARDATGGNTEAFF. The CDR3 DNA follows: TGCAGTGCTAGAGATGCTACAGGGGGGAACACTGAAGCTTTCTTT. The rearrangement links TRBV20-1 to TRBJ1-1; TRBD1 agrees at 8 bases. V shed 0 bases and J 1 base; nucleotides not matched to a gene: 4. Germline assignment: CDR1 DFQATT and CDR2 SNEGSKA (reference sequence). This CDR3 is built from 15 residues.

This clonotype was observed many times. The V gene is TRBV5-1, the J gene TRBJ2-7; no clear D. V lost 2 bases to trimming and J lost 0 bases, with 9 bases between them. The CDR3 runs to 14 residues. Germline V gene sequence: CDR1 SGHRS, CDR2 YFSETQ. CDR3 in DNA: TGCGCCAGCAGCTTCTCCCCTAGCTCCTACGAGCAGTACTTC. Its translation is CASSFSPSSYEQYF.

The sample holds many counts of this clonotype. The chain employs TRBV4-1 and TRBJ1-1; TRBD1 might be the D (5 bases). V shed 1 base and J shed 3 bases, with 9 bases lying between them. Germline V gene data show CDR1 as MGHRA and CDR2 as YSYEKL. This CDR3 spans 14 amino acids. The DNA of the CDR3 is TGCGCCAGCAGCCAAGGCAGGGAGTACACTGAAGCTTTCTTT. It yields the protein CASSQGREYTEAFF.

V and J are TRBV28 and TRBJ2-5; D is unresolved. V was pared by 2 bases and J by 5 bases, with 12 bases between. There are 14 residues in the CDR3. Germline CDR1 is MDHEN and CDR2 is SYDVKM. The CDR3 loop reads CASSLTPLGETQYF. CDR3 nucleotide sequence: TGTGCCAGCAGTTTAACCCCTCTCGGGGAGACCCAGTACTTC.

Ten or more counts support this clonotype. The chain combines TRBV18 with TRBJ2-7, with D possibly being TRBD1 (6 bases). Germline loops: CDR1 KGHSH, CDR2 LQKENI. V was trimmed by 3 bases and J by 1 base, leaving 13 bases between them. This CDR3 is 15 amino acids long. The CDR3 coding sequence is TGTGCCAGCTCACCCACAGGGCCGCCTTCCTACGAGCAGTACTTC. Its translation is CASSPTGPPSYEQYF.

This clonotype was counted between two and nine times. The CDR3 region has the DNA TGCGCCAGCAGCCTGACGGGGGGAGATCAGCCCCAGCATTTT. This gives the protein CASSLTGGDQPQHF. V usage is TRBV5-1 and J usage is TRBJ1-5; TRBD1 might be the D (5 bases). The V and J ends lost 4 bases and 5 bases respectively, with 13 bases between them. The CDR3 length is 14 residues. Germline V gives CDR1 SGHRS, CDR2 YFSETQ.

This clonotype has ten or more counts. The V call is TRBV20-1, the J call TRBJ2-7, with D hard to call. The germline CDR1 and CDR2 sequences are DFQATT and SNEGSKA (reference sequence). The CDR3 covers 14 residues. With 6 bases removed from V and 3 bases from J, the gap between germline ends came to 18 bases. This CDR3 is CSAGRYRASYEQYF. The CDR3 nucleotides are TGCAGTGCGGGTCGGTATCGGGCTAGCTACGAGCAGTACTTC.

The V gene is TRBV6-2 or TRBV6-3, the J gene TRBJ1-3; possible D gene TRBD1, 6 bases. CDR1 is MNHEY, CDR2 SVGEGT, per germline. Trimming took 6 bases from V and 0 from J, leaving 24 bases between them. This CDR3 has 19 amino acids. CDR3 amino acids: CASSPSRGGGSFSGNTIYF. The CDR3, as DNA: TGTGCCAGCAGCCCGTCCCGGGGAGGGGGGTCCTTCTCTGGAAACACCATATATTTT.

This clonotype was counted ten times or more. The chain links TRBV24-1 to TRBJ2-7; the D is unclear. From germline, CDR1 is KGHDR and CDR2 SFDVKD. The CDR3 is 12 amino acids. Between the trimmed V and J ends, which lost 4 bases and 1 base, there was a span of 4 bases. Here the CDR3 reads CATSDGSYEQYF. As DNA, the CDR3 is TGTGCCACCAGTGACGGGTCCTACGAGCAGTACTTC.

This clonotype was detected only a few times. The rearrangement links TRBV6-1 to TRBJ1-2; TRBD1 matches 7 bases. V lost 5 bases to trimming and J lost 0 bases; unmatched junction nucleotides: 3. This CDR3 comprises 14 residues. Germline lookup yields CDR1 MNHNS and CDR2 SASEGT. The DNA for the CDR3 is TGTGCCAGCAGTACAGGACAGGCTAACTATGGCTACACCTTC. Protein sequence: CASSTGQANYGYTF.

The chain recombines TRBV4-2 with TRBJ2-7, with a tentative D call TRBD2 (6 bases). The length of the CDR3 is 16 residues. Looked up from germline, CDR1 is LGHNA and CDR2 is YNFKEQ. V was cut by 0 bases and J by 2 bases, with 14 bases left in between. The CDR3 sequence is CASSQDAGRGAYEQYF. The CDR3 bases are TGTGCCAGCAGCCAAGATGCGGGAAGGGGAGCCTACGAGCAGTACTTC.

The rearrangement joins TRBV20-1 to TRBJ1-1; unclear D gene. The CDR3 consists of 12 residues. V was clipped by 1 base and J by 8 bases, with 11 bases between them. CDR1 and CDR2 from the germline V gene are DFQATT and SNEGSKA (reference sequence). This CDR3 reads CSARAPGIEAFF. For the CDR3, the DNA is TGCAGTGCTAGAGCGCCAGGCATAGAAGCTTTCTTT.

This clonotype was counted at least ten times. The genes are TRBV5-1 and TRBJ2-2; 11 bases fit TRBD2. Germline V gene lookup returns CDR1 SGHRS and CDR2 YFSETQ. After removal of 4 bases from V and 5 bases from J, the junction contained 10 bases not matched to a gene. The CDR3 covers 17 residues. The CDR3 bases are TGCGCCAGCAGCCCTTCCCAACTAGCGGGAGAGACCGGGGAGCTGTTTTTT. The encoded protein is CASSPSQLAGETGELFF.

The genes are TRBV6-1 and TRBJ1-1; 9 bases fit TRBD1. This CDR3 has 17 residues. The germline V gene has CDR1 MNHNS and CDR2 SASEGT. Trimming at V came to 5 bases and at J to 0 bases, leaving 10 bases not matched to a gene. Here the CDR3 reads CASSPLWRDRVNTEAFF. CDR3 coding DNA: TGTGCCAGCAGTCCTCTTTGGAGGGACAGGGTGAACACTGAAGCTTTCTTT.

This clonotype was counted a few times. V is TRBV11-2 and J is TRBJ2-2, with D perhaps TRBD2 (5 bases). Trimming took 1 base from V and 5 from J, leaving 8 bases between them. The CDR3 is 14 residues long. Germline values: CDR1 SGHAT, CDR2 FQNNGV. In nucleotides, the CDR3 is TGTGCCAGCAGCTTAGGCCCGGGGACCGGGGAGCTGTTTTTT. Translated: CASSLGPGTGELFF.

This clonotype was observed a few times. Here the CDR3 DNA reads TGTGCCAGCTCACCTAGTGGGATGGGGCAAGAGACCCAGTACTTC. Its translation is CASSPSGMGQETQYF. The chain employs TRBV18 and TRBJ2-5; D ambiguous. From germline, CDR1 is KGHSH and CDR2 LQKENI. Trimming took 3 bases from V and 2 from J, leaving 13 bases between them. This CDR3 spans 15 amino acids.